The clone carrying this TCR beta chain was seen a few times. Antigen: not known. The data are from a study of chemoradiotherapy in HPV16-positive cancers. For the study at large: Functional T-cell assays on a couple of HPV16-positive patients' cells defined candidate HPV-specific clones and common TCR motifs. General study points: Candidate HPV-specific clones and E7-related TCR motifs grew in tumor during treatment. HPV-responsive T-cell expansion during chemoradiotherapy was linked to improved recurrence-free survival in HPV16-positive patients.

The CDR3 is made up of 12 amino acids. V lost 5 bases to trimming and J lost 4 bases, with 8 bases between them. CDR1 SGHVS and CDR2 FNYEAQ come from the germline V gene. Repertoires were sampled repeatedly during chemoradiotherapy. TCRdb's table, derived via immunoSEQ multiplex PCR, lists solely in-frame clones and lacks some. This table holds 9,000 to 15,000 clones, 63% found once. The sample here was taken from a patient who underwent chemoradiotherapy. The chain joins TRBV7-6 to TRBJ1-2; D possibly corresponds to TRBD1 (5 bases). This receptor was obtained from a human donor with HPV-associated anogenital cancer. The CDR3 loop reads CASSPGIYGYTF. The CDR3 DNA follows: TGTGCCAGCAGCCCAGGGATCTATGGCTACACCTTC.